One TCR beta chain is described in this entry. Its antigen is as yet unknown. The germline CDR1 and CDR2 sequences are SQVTM and ANQGSEA. The CDR3 spans 13 residues. Trimming removed 2 bases from V and 6 bases from J, with 13 bases in between. This entry is derived from a study of CD8+ T cells in alopecia areata. Findings and caveats of the study: Lesional scalp, especially alopecia totalis/universalis, showed higher clonality than normal scalp.

Extracted RNA was reverse transcribed into cDNA, the sequencing template. Produced via immunoSEQ multiplex PCR; TCRdb's table is partial and in-frame only. The profile shows fewer than 110,000 clones, around 59% of them singletons. The TCR sequence derives from a human donor in good health. The V gene is TRBV29-1, the J gene TRBJ1-1; D is undetermined. Sequenced: CD4+ T cells sorted from blood. The CDR3 sequence: CSVERTTRSEAFF. The CDR3 region has the DNA TGCAGCGTTGAACGAACAACGCGATCTGAAGCTTTCTTT.